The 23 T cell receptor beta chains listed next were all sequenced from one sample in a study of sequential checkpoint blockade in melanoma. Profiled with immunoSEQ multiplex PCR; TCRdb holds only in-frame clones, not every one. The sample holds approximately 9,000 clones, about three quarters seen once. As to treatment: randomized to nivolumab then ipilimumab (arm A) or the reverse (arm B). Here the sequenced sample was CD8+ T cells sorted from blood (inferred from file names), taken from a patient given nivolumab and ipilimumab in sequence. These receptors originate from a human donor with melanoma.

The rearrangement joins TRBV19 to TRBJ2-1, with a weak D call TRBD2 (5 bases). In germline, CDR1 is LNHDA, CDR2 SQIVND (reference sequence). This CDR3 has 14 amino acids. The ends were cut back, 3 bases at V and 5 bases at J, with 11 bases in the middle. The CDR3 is CASSIAEGHNEQFF. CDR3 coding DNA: TGTGCCAGTAGTATCGCCGAGGGTCACAATGAGCAGTTCTTC.

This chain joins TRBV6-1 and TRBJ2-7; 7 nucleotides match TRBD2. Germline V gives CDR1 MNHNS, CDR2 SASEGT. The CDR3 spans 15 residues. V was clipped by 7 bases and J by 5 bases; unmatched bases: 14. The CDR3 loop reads CASTSGGTPAHEQYV. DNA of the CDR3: TGTGCCAGCACCTCGGGGGGTACTCCGGCCCACGAGCAGTACGTC.

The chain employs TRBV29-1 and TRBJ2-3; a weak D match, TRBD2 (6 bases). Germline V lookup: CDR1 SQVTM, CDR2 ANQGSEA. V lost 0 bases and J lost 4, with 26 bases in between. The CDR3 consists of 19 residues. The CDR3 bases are TGCAGCGTTGAAGACGAACGGCCGGATCGGGGGATAAGACCAGATACGCAGTATTTT. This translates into CSVEDERPDRGIRPDTQYF.

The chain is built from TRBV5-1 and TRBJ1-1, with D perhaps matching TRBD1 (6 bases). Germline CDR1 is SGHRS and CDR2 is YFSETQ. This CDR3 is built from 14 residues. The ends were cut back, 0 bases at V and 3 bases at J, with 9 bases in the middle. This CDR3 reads CASSLGGGYTEAFF. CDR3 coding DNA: TGCGCCAGCAGCTTGGGTGGGGGCTACACTGAAGCTTTCTTT. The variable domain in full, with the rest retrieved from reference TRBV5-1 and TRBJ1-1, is KAGVTQTPRYLIKTRGQQVTLSCSPISGHRSVSWYQQTPGQGLQFLFEYFSETQRNKGNFPGRFSGRQFSNSRSEMNVSTLELGDSALYLCASSLGGGYTEAFFGQGTRLTVV.

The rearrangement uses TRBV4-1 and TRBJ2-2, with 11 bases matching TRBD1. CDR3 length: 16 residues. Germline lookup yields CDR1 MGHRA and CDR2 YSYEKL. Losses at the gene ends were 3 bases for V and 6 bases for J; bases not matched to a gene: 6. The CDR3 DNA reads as TGCGCCAGCAGCCACCGGGACAGGGGGTACTCCGGGGAGCTGTTTTTT. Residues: CASSHRDRGYSGELFF.

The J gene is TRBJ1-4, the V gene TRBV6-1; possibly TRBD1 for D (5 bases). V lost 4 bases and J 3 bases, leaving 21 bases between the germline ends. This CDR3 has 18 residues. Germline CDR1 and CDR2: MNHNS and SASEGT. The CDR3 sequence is CASSVGQGWDMANEKLFF. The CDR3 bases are TGTGCCAGCAGTGTGGGGCAGGGCTGGGATATGGCTAATGAAAAACTGTTTTTT.

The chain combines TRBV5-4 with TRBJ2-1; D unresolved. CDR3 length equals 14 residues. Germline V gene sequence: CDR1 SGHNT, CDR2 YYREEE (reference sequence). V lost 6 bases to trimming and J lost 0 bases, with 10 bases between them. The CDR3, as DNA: TGTGCCAGCACTGTGGAGAGCTCCTACAATGAGCAGTTCTTC. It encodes CASTVESSYNEQFF.

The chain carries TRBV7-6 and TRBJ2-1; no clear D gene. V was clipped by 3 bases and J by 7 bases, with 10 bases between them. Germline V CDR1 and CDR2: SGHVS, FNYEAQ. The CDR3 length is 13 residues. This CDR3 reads CASSLGFLNEQFF. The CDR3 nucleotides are TGTGCCAGCAGCTTGGGCTTTTTGAATGAGCAGTTCTTC.

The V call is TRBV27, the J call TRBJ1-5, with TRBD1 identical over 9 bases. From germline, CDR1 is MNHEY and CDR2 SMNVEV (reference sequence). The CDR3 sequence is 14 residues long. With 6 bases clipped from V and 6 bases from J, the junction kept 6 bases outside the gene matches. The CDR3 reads CASSPGTGFQPQHF. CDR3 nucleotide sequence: TGTGCCAGCAGCCCCGGGACAGGGTTTCAGCCCCAGCATTTT.

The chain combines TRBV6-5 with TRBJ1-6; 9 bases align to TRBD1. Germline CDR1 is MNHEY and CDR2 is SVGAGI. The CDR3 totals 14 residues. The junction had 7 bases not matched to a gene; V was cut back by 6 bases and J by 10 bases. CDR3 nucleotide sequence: TGTGCCAGCAGCTTTACAGGGGGCGCATCACCCCTCCACTTT. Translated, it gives CASSFTGGASPLHF.

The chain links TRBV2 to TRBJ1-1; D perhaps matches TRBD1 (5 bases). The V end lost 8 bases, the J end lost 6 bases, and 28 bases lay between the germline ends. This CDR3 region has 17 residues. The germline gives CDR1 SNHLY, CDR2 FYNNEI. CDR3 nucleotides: TGTGCCAGCCCATCATTGGGGGGGGGAAGCTTAGTCTCTGAAGCTTTCTTT. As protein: CASPSLGGGSLVSEAFF.

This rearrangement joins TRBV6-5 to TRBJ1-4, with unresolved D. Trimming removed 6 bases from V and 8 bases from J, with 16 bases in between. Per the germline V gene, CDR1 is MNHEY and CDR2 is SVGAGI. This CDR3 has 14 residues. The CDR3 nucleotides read TGTGCCAGCAGCGCCAACGACCCGGAGGAAAAACTGTTTTTT. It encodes CASSANDPEEKLFF.

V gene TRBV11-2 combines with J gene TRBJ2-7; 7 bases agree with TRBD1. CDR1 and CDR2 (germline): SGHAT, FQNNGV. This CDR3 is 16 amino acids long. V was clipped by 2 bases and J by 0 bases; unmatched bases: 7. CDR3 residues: CASSLRWDSPSYEQYV. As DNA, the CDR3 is TGTGCCAGCAGCTTAAGGTGGGACAGTCCCTCCTACGAGCAGTACGTC.

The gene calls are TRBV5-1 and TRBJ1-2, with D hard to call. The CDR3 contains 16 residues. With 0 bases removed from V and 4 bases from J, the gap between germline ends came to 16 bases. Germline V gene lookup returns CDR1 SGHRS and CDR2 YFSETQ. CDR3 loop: CASSLEAGSLSYGYTF. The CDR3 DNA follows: TGCGCCAGCAGCTTGGAGGCGGGCAGTCTGTCCTATGGCTACACCTTC.

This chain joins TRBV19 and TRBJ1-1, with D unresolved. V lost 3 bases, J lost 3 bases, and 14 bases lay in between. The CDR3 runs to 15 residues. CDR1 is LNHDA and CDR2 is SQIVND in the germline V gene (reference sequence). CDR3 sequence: CASSISGNGDTEAFF. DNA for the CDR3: TGTGCCAGTAGTATCTCCGGGAACGGAGACACTGAAGCTTTCTTT.

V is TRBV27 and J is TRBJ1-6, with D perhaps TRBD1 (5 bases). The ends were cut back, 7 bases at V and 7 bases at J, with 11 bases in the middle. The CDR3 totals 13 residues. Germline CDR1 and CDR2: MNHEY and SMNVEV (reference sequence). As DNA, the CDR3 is TGTGCCAGCACCCCGGGGGTAAATTCACCCCTCCACTTT. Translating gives CASTPGVNSPLHF.

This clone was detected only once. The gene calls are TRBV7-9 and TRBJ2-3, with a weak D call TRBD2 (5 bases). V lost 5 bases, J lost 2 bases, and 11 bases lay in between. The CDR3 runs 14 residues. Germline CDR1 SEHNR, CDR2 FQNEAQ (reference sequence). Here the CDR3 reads CASSDTRDTDTQYF. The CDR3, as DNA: TGTGCCAGCAGCGACACTAGAGACACAGATACGCAGTATTTT. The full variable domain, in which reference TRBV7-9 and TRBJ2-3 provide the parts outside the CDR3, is DTGVSQNPRHKITKRGQNVTFRCDPISEHNRLYWYRQTLGQGPEFLTYFQNEAQLEKSRLLSDRFSAERPKGSFSTLEIQRTEQGDSAMYLCASSDTRDTDTQYFGPGTRLTVL.

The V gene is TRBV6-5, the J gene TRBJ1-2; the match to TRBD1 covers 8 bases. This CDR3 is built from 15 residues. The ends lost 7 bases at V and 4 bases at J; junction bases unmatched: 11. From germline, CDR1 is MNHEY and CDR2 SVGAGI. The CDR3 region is CASTKGQEKSYGYTF. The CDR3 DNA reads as TGTGCCAGCACCAAGGGACAGGAGAAATCCTATGGCTACACCTTC.

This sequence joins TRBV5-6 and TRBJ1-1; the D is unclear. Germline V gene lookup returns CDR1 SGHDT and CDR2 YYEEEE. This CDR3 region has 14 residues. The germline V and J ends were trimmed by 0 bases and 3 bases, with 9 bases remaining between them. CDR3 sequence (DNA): TGTGCCAGCAGCTTGGGTGCGGGCTACACTGAAGCTTTCTTT. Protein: CASSLGAGYTEAFF. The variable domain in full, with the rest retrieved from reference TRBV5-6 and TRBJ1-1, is DAGVTQSPTHLIKTRGQQVTLRCSPKSGHDTVSWYQQALGQGPQFIFQYYEEEERQRGNFPDRFSGHQFPNYSSELNVNALLLGDSALYLCASSLGAGYTEAFFGQGTRLTVV.

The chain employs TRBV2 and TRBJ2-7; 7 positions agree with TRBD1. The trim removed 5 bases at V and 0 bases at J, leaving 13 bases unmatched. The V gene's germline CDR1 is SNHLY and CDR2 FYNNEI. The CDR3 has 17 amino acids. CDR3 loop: CASSNPRTGILSYEQYF. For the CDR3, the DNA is TGTGCCAGCAGTAACCCCCGGACAGGAATTCTCTCCTACGAGCAGTACTTC.

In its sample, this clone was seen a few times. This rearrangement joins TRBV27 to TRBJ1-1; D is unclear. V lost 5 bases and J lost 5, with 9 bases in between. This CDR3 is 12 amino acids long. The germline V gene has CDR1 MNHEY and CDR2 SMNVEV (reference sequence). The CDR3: CASSPGGTEAFF. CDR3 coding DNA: TGTGCCAGCAGTCCCGGCGGTACTGAAGCTTTCTTT.

The CDR3 sequence is CASSSLPGTGGHYGYTF. In DNA form, the CDR3 reads TGTGCCAGCAGCTCATTACCCGGGACAGGGGGCCACTATGGCTACACCTTC. V and J are TRBV7-9 and TRBJ1-2; the match to TRBD1 covers 12 bases. This CDR3 spans 17 amino acids. Germline trimming cut 4 bases from V and 3 bases from J; bases unmatched to any gene: 9. Looked up from germline, CDR1 is SEHNR and CDR2 is FQNEAQ (reference sequence).

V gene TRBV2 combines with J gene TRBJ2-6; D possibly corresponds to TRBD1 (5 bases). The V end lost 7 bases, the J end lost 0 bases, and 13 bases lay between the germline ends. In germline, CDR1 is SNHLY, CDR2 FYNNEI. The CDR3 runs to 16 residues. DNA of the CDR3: TGTGCCAGCATGGCAGGGCGAGACTCTGGGGCCAACGTCCTGACTTTC. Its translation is CASMAGRDSGANVLTF.